A selection of T cell receptor beta chains follows, all from one sample in a study of CD8 T cells in cerebrospinal fluid in Alzheimer's disease. TCRdb reprocessed the 10x single-cell sequencing reads and reports one entry per CDR3 protein, with no DNA. The repertoire shows 1,500 to 2,000 distinct CDR3 sequences; the top ten hold under 9%. Sequenced sample: cerebrospinal fluid. The receptors were gathered from a human donor with mild cognitive impairment. The CDR3 runs from the conserved cysteine through the conserved F or W. The listing skips clone size in some rows; elsewhere it reads once, few, many or a size class.

size: medium-sized
V: TRBV20-1
J: TRBJ1-4
CDR3: CSALGPTNEKLFF

size: large
V: TRBV24-1
J: TRBJ2-3
CDR3: CATEGQATDTQYF

size: medium-sized
V: TRBV18
J: TRBJ1-2
CDR3: CASSPPEQPNYGYTF

size: medium-sized
V: TRBV9
J: TRBJ2-3
CDR3: CASARREALRDTQYF

size: medium-sized
V: TRBV19
J: TRBJ2-7
CDR3: CASSTSGAYEQYF

size: large
V: TRBV9
J: TRBJ2-2
CDR3: CASSVEGPKGELFF

size: medium-sized
V: TRBV7-3
J: TRBJ2-1
CDR3: CASGAGASSYNEQFF

size: medium-sized
V: TRBV7-8
J: TRBJ1-1
CDR3: CASSLTRQGWTEAFF

size: medium-sized
V: TRBV15
J: TRBJ2-1
CDR3: CASGTSGYNEQFF

size: medium-sized
V: TRBV20-1
J: TRBJ2-7
CDR3: CSASTQGGLYF

size: medium-sized
V: TRBV11-1
J: TRBJ2-7
CDR3: CASTRTEDYEQYF

size: medium-sized
V: TRBV9
J: TRBJ2-3
CDR3: CASSVEGTQYF

size: medium-sized
V: TRBV2
J: TRBJ2-1
CDR3: CASSELRQNNEQFF

size: medium-sized
V: TRBV19
J: TRBJ1-1
CDR3: CASSTRAGRTEAFF

size: medium-sized
V: TRBV6-1
J: TRBJ1-5
CDR3: CASIMDRYNQPQHF

size: large
V: TRBV7-6
J: TRBJ2-7
CDR3: CASSRLTGGAEPYEQYF

size: medium-sized
V: TRBV6-5
J: TRBJ1-2
CDR3: CASSIDRGRFGYTF

size: medium-sized
V: TRBV28
J: TRBJ2-3
CDR3: CASAGLADTDTQYF

size: medium-sized
V: TRBV12-3/TRBV12-4
J: TRBJ1-5
CDR3: CASSLPPQPQHF

size: large
V: TRBV7-9
J: TRBJ2-7
CDR3: CASSSLSGNSYEQYF

size: medium-sized
V: TRBV7-8
J: TRBJ2-3
CDR3: CASSPPRDYPWQYF

size: medium-sized
V: TRBV12-3/TRBV12-4
J: TRBJ1-5
CDR3: CASSLTGAVNQPQHF

size: NA
V: TRBV2
J: TRBJ1-5
CDR3: CASSESGGHQPQHF

size: medium-sized
V: TRBV28
J: TRBJ2-7
CDR3: CASSPGTDYEQYF

size: medium-sized
V: TRBV27
J: TRBJ2-7
CDR3: CASSFGTSVLYEQYF

size: medium-sized
V: TRBV28
J: TRBJ1-1
CDR3: CASSHNVPGQNEAFF

size: medium-sized
V: TRBV18
J: TRBJ1-5
CDR3: CASSSGQGHIYQPQHF

size: medium-sized
V: TRBV2
J: TRBJ2-2
CDR3: CASKGQPNTGELFF

size: large
V: TRBV7-3
J: TRBJ2-3
CDR3: CASSPPGQGSTDTQYF

size: NA
V: TRBV9
J: TRBJ2-1
CDR3: CASSVDLSYNEQFF

size: medium-sized
V: TRBV20-1
J: TRBJ1-2
CDR3: CSAIPGAYGYTF

size: medium-sized
V: TRBV28
J: TRBJ1-2
CDR3: CASSFREPLYGYTF

size: medium-sized
V: TRBV28
J: TRBJ1-2
CDR3: CASSLRTGIYGYTF

size: medium-sized
V: TRBV6-6
J: TRBJ2-7
CDR3: CASTIDRTSYEQYF